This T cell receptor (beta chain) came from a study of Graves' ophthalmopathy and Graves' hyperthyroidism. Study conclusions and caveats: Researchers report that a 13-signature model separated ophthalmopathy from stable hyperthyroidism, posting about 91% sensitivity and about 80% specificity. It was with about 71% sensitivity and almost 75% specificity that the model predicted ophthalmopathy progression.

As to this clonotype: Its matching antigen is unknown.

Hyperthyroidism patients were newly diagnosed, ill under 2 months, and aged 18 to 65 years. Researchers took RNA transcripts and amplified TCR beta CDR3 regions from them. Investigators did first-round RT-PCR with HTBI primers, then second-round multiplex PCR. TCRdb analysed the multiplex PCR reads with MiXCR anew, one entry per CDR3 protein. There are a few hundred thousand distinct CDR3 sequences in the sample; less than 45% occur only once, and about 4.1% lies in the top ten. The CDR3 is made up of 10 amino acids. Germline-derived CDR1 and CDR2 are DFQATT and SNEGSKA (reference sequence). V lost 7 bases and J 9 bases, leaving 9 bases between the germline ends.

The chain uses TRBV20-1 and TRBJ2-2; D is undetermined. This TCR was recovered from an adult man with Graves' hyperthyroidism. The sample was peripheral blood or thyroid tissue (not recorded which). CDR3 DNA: TGCAGTGGCCGGGTTCGGGAGCTGTTTTTT. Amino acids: CSGRVRELFF.